The source of this TCR beta chain is a study of blood T cell repertoires in COVID-19. The wider study: Some COVID-19 samples were acute and others convalescent; all came from the United States, Italy and Spain.

Original analysis: The authors estimated nucleated cell counts from reference gene primer amplification. Libraries were prepared by immunoSEQ multiplex PCR; TCRdb keeps only in-frame clonotypes and omits some of them. That table supplies the V and J calls and clone size; D and trimming were determined from the DNA. The sample holds about 210,000 clones; 70% to 90% are singletons and the top ten take 7.6%. V was clipped by 3 bases and J by 2 bases; unmatched bases: 6. Germline V gene sequence: CDR1 DFQATT, CDR2 SNEGSKA (reference sequence). The CDR3 length is 15 residues. This receptor was obtained from a woman between 45 and 65 years old with active or convalescent COVID-19. Sample: peripheral blood. V is TRBV20-1 and J is TRBJ1-5; 8 bases fit TRBD1. The CDR3: CSASPGGSGNQPQHF. The CDR3 DNA reads TGCAGTGCTAGTCCAGGGGGCTCGGGCAATCAGCCCCAGCATTTT.